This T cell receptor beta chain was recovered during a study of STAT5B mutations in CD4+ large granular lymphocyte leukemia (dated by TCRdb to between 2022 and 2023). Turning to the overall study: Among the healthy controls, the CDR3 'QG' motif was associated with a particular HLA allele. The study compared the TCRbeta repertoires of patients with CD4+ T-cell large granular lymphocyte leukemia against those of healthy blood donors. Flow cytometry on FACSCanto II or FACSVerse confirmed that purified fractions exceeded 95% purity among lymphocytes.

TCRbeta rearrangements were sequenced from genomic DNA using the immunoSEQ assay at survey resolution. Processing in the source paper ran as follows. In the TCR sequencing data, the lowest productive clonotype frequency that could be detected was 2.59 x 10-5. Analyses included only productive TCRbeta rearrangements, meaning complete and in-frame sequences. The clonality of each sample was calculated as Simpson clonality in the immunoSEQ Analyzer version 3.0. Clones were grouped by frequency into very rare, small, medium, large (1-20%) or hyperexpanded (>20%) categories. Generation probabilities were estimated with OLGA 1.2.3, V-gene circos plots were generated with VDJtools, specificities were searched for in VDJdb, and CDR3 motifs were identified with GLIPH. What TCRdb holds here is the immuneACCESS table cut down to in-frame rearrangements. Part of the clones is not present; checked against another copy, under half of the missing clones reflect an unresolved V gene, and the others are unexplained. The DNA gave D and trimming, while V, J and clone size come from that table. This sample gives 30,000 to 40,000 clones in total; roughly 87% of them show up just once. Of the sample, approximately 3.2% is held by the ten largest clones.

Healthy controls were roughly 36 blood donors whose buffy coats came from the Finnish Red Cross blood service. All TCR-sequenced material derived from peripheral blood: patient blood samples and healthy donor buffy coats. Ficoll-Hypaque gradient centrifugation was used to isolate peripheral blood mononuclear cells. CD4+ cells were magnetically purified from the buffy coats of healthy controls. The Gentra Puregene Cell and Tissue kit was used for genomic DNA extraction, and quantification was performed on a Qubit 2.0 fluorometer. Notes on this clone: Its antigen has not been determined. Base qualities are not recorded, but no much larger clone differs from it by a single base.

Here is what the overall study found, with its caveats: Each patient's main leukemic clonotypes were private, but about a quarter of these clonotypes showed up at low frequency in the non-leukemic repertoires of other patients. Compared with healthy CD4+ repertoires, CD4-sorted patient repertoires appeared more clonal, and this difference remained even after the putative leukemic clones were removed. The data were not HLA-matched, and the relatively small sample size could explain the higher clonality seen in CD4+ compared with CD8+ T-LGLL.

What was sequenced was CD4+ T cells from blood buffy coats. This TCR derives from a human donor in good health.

The CDR3 sequence is CASSPVSGRQNNEQFF. The nucleotides are TGTGCCAGCAGCCCCGTGAGTGGACGACAAAACAATGAGCAGTTCTTC. The chain was built from TRBV7-9 and TRBJ2-1, with the D gene uncertain. The V and J ends are trimmed by 5 bases and 5 bases, leaving 19 bases between them. The CDR1 and CDR2 encoded by the germline V gene (reference sequence) are SEHNR and FQNEAQ. The CDR3 numbers 16 residues from cysteine through phenylalanine. The sequence is cut down to CDR3 DNA, 48 bases in frame from base 1.